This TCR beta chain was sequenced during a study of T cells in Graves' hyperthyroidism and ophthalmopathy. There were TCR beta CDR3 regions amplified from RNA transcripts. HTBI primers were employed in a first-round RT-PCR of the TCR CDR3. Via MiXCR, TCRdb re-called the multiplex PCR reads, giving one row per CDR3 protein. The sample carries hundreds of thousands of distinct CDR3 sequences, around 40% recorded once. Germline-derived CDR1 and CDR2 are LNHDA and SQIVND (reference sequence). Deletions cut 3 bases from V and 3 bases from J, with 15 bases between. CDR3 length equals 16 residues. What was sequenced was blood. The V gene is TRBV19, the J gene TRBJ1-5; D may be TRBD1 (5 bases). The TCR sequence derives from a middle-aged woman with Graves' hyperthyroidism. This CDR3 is CASSIGRDRPNQPQHF. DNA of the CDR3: TGTGCCAGTAGTATCGGTAGAGACAGACCCAATCAGCCCCAGCATTTT.